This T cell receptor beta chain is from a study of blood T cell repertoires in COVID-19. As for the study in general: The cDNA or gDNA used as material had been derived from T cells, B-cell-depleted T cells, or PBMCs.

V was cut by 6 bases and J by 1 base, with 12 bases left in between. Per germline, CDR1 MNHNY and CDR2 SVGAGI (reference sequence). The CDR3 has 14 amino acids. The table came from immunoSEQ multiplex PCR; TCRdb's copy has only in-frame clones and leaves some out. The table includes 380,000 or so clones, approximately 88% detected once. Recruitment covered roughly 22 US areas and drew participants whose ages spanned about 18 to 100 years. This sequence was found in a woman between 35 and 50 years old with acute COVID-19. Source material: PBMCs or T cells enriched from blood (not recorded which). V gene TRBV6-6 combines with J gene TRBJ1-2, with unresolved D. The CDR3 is CASSPGVFNYGYTF. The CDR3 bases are TGTGCCAGCAGCCCCGGGGTCTTTAACTATGGCTACACCTTC.